This T cell receptor (beta chain) was obtained from a study of T-cell memory formation after mild COVID-19. TCRdb called the 5' RACE reads again in MiXCR, with one record for every CDR3 protein. The sample consists of more than 350,000 distinct CDR3 sequences, roughly 15% of them appearing once. The CDR3 covers 21 residues. Deletions cut 4 bases from V and 2 bases from J, with 30 bases between. Looked up from germline, CDR1 is SGHTA and CDR2 is FQGNSA. The sample consisted of PBMCs or a T cell subset sorted from them (not recorded which). This receptor was identified in a man aged 18-30 years who had mild COVID-19 (a few samples of this study predate the infection). Cell type and time point are not known. The chain employs TRBV7-2 and TRBJ2-1, with D perhaps matching TRBD2 (5 bases). The CDR3 DNA follows: TGTGCCAGCAGCTCTCCCCGCTTTGGCGGGCGGTCGGCTAGCACCTACAATGAGCAGTTCTTC. Protein: CASSSPRFGGRSASTYNEQFF.